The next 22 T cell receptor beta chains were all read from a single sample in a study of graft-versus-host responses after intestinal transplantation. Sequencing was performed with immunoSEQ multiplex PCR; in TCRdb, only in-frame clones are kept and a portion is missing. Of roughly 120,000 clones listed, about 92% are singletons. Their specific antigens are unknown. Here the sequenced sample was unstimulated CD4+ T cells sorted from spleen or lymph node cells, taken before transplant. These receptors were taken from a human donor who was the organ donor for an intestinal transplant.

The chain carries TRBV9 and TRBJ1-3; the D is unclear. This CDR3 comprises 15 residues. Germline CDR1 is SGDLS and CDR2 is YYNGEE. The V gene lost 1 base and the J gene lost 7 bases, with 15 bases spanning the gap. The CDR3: CASSVLAAGGNTIYF. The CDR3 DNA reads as TGTGCCAGCAGCGTACTCGCGGCTGGAGGGAACACCATATATTTT.

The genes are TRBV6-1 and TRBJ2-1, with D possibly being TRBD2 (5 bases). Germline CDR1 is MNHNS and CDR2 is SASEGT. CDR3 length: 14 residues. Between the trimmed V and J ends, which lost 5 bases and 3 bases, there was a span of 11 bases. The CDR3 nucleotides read TGTGCCAGCAGTAGAAGCGGAAACTACAATGAGCAGTTCTTC. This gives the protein CASSRSGNYNEQFF.

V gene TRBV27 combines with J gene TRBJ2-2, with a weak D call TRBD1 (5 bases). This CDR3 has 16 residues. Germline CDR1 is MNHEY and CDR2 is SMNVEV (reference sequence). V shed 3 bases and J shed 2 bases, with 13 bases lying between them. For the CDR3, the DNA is TGTGCCAGCAGTTTGGTTGGGGCCCTTAACACCGGGGAGCTGTTTTTT. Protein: CASSLVGALNTGELFF.

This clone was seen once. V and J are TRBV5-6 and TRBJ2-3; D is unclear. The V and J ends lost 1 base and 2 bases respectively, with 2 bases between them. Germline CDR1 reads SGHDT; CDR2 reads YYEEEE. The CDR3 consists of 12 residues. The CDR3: CASSLTTDTQYF. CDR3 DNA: TGTGCCAGCAGCTTGACCACAGATACGCAGTATTTT.

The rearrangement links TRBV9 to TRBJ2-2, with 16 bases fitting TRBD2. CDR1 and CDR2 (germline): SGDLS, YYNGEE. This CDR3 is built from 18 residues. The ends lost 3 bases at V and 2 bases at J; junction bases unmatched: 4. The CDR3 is CASSAGTSGRGNTGELFF. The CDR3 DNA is TGTGCCAGCAGCGCGGGGACTAGCGGGAGGGGCAACACCGGGGAGCTGTTTTTT.

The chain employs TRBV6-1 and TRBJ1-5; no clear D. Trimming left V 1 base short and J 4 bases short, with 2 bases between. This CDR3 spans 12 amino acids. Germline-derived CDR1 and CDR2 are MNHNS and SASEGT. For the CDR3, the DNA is TGTGCCAGCAGTGAAGGGAATCAGCCCCAGCATTTT. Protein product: CASSEGNQPQHF.

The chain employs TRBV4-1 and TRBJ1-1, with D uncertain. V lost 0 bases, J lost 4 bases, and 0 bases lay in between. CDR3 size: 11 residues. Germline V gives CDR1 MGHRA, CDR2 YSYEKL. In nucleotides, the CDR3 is TGCGCCAGCAGCCAAGACACTGAAGCTTTCTTT. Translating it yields CASSQDTEAFF.

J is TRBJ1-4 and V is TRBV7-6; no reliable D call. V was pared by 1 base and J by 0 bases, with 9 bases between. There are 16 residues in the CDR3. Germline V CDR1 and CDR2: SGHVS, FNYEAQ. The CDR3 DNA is TGTGCCAGCAGCTTAGGTGACACCACAACTAATGAAAAACTGTTTTTT. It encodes CASSLGDTTTNEKLFF.

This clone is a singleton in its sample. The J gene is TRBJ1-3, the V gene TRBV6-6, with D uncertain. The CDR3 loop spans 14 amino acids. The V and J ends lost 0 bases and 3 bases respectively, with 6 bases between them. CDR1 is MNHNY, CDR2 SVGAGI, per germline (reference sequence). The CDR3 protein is CASSYSSIGNTIYF. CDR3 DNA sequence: TGTGCCAGCAGTTACTCGAGTATTGGAAACACCATATATTTT.

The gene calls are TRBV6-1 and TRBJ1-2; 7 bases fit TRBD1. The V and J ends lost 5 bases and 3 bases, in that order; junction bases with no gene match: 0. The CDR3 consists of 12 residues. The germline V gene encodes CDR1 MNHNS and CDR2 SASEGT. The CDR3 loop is CASSQGDYGYTF. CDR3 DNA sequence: TGTGCCAGCAGTCAGGGGGACTATGGCTACACCTTC.

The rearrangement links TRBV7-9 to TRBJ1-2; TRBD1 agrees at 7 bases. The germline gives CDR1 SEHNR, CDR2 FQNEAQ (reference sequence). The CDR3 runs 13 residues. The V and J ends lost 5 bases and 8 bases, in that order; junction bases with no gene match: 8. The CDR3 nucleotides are TGTGCCAGCAGCAGAGACAGGGACATCGGCTACACCTTC. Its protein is CASSRDRDIGYTF.

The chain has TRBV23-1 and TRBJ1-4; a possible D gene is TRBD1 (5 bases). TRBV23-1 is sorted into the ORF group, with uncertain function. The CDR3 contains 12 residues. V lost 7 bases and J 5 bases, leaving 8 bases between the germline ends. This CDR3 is CASNAGNEKLFF. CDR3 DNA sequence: TGCGCCAGCAACGCAGGGAATGAAAAACTGTTTTTT.

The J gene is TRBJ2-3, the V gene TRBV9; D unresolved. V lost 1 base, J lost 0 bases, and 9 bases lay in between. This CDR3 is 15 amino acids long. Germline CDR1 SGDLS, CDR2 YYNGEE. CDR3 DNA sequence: TGTGCCAGCAGCGTAAGAGCTTCTAGCACAGATACGCAGTATTTT. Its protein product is CASSVRASSTDTQYF. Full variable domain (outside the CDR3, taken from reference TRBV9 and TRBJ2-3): DSGVTQTPKHLITATGQRVTLRCSPRSGDLSVYWYQQSLDQGLQFLIQYYNGEERAKGNILERFSAQQFPDLHSELNLSSLELGDSALYFCASSVRASSTDTQYFGPGTRLTVL.

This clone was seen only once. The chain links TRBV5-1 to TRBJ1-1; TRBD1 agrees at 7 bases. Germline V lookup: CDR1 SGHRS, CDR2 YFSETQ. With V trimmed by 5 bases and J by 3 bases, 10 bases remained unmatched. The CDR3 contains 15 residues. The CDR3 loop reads CASRGGFGSDTEAFF. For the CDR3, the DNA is TGCGCCAGCAGAGGGGGCTTCGGTTCGGACACTGAAGCTTTCTTT.

CDR3 amino acids: CASSTTGTPDTEAFF. CDR3 sequence (DNA): TGTGCCAGTAGTACTACAGGGACCCCGGACACTGAAGCTTTCTTT. The chain carries TRBV19 and TRBJ1-1, with D possibly matching TRBD1 (6 bases). The CDR3 has 15 residues. V was trimmed by 4 bases and J by 3 bases, leaving 15 bases between them. CDR1 and CDR2 from the germline V gene are LNHDA and SQIVND (reference sequence).

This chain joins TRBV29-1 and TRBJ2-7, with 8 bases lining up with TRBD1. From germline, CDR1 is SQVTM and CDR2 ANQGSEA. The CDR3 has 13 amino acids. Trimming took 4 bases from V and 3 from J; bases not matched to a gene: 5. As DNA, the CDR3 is TGCAGCGTTGGCACAGGGGGTAACTACGAGCAGTACTTC. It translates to CSVGTGGNYEQYF.

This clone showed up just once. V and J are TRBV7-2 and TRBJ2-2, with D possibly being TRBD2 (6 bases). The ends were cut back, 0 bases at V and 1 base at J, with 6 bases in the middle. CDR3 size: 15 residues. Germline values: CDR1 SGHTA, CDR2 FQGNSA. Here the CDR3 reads CASSLAGGNTGELFF. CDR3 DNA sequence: TGTGCCAGCAGCTTAGCGGGAGGGAACACCGGGGAGCTGTTTTTT.

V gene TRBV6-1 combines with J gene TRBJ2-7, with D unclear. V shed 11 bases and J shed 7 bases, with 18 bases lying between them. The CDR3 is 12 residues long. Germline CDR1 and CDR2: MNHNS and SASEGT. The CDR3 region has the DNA TGTGCCGCCTCCCGACTCCCCGGGGAGCAGTACTTC. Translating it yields CAASRLPGEQYF.

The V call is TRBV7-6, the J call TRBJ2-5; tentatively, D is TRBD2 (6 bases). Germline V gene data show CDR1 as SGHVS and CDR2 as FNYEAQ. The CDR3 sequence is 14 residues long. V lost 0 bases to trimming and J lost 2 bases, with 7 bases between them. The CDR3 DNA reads TGTGCCAGCAGCTTAGCCGGGACTCAAGAGACCCAGTACTTC. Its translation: CASSLAGTQETQYF.

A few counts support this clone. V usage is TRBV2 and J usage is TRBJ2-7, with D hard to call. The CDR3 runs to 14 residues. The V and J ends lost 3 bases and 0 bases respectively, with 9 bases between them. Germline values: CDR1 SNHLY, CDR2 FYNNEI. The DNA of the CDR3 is TGTGCCAGCAGTGACGGGCAGGTCTCCTACGAGCAGTACTTC. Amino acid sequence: CASSDGQVSYEQYF.

This CDR3 reads CASSRGAGGFYNEQFF. The CDR3 DNA follows: TGTGCCAGCAGTCGCGGCGCGGGAGGGTTCTACAATGAGCAGTTCTTC. This chain links TRBV2 with TRBJ2-1; 9 bases are a match to TRBD2. Trimming took 5 bases from V and 3 from J; bases not matched to a gene: 8. CDR1 and CDR2 (germline): SNHLY, FYNNEI. The CDR3 is made up of 16 amino acids.

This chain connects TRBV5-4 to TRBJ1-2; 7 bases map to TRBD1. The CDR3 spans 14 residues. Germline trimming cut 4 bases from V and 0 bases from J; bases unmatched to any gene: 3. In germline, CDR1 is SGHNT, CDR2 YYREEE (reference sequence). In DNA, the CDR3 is TGTGCCAGCAGCCGGGACAGAACTAACTATGGCTACACCTTC. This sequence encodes CASSRDRTNYGYTF.